The 21 T cell receptor beta chains presented below share a single source sample, sequenced in a study of regulatory T cells in long-lasting Graves disease. Investigators prepared the TCR beta libraries by applying iRepertoire HTBI primers and Arm-PCR of CDR3 regions. In TCRdb, the multiplex PCR reads were re-called with MiXCR into one record per CDR3 protein. Of around 250,000 distinct CDR3 sequences listed, around a sixth are singletons. The time point was: newly diagnosed GD, antithyroid drugs for less than 3 months. Researchers made the TCR library from RNA that was extracted from PBMCs. The sample was also linked to a second study, of T cells in Graves' hyperthyroidism and ophthalmopathy.

The source material was peripheral blood mononuclear cells (PBMCs), sampled at new diagnosis, from a patient treated with antithyroid drugs. Receptors originate from a young woman with Graves disease.

The chain has TRBV20-1 and TRBJ2-4; D is unresolved. There are 14 residues in the CDR3. V lost 0 bases to trimming and J lost 1 base, with 7 bases between them. The germline V gene has CDR1 DFQATT and CDR2 SNEGSKA (reference sequence). CDR3 residues: CSARDPTAKNIQYF. CDR3 nucleotides: TGCAGTGCTAGAGATCCGACCGCCAAAAACATTCAGTACTTC.

This clonotype was counted many times. The CDR3 nucleotides are TGTGCCAGCAGCCACGGCAGGTCGGGAGTAGCTTTCTTT. This codes for CASSHGRSGVAFF. V is TRBV3-1 and J is TRBJ1-1; D remains ambiguous. Trimming stripped 3 bases from V and 10 bases from J, with 15 bases between. This CDR3 spans 13 amino acids. CDR1 is LGHDT, CDR2 YNNKEL, per germline (reference sequence).

This clonotype was recorded at least ten times. J is TRBJ2-7 and V is TRBV12-3 or TRBV12-4; possible D gene TRBD1, 6 bases. There are 15 residues in the CDR3. Trimming removed 5 bases from V and 4 bases from J, with 18 bases in between. CDR3 sequence: CASSDDPHRVYEQYF. The CDR3 coding sequence is TGTGCCAGCAGTGACGACCCGCACAGGGTATACGAGCAGTACTTC.

This clonotype has a count of ten or more. The V gene is TRBV2, the J gene TRBJ2-1; D tentatively reads TRBD1 or TRBD2 (6 bases each). The tail of the sequence fits TRBJ2-5 better, so the J call may be wrong. This CDR3 comprises 13 residues. CDR1 SNHLY and CDR2 FYNNEI come from the germline V gene. The CDR3 DNA follows: TGTGCCAGCCTGCGGGACACACAAGAGACCCAGTACTTC. This translates into CASLRDTQETQYF.

This clonotype was recorded many times. The CDR3 nucleotides are TGTGCCAGCAGTTTCCACGCAGGGGACACCGGGGAGCTGTTTTTT. Residues: CASSFHAGDTGELFF. This rearrangement joins TRBV12-3 or TRBV12-4 to TRBJ2-2; the D gene is possibly TRBD1 (6 bases). Trimming left V 3 bases short and J 3 bases short, with 11 bases between. The CDR3 spans 15 residues.

This clonotype was detected many times. V gene TRBV5-1 combines with J gene TRBJ2-1; the match to TRBD2 covers 7 bases. With V trimmed by 4 bases and J by 6 bases, 10 bases remained unmatched. Germline CDR1 is SGHRS and CDR2 is YFSETQ. The CDR3 sequence is 15 residues long. CDR3 sequence reads: CASSLLRGTGNEQFF. CDR3 in DNA: TGCGCCAGCAGCCTGTTGCGGGGGACGGGCAATGAGCAGTTCTTC.

This chain joins TRBV20-1 and TRBJ2-2; D is ambiguous. The germline CDR1 and CDR2 sequences are DFQATT and SNEGSKA (reference sequence). V gave up 1 base and J gave up 6 bases, with 6 bases separating them. The CDR3 loop spans 12 amino acids. In nucleotides, the CDR3 is TGCAGTGCTAGAGTTCGTGCCGGGGAGCTGTTTTTT. This codes for CSARVRAGELFF.

This clonotype appeared many times. The V call is TRBV3-1, the J call TRBJ1-4, with D perhaps TRBD1 (6 bases). CDR3 length: 14 amino acids. Germline values: CDR1 LGHDT, CDR2 YNNKEL (reference sequence). V was pared by 3 bases and J by 7 bases, with 12 bases between. The CDR3 loop is CASSHSGVSEKLFF. For the CDR3, the DNA is TGTGCCAGCAGCCACTCAGGGGTGTCTGAAAAACTGTTTTTT.

The gene calls are TRBV9 and TRBJ1-3, with unresolved D. CDR1 and CDR2 (germline): SGDLS, YYNGEE. The V end lost 6 bases, the J end lost 2 bases, and 12 bases lay between the germline ends. CDR3 length: 14 residues. The CDR3 spells CASTTTQAGNTIYF. DNA of the CDR3: TGTGCCAGCACCACTACTCAGGCTGGAAACACCATATATTTT.

This clonotype was found many times. This rearrangement joins TRBV9 to TRBJ2-1; a weak D match, TRBD2 (6 bases). The CDR3 totals 14 residues. V shed 5 bases and J shed 6 bases, with 15 bases lying between them. Germline V gene sequence: CDR1 SGDLS, CDR2 YYNGEE. The chain's CDR3 is CASSLRQGGNEQFF. The CDR3 bases are TGTGCCAGCAGTTTGAGGCAGGGAGGCAATGAGCAGTTCTTC.

This clonotype has only one observation. The chain couples TRBV7-9 to TRBJ2-7, with 12 bases identical to TRBD1. From germline, CDR1 is SEHNR and CDR2 FQNEAQ (reference sequence). The trim removed 7 bases at V and 0 bases at J, leaving 7 bases unmatched. The CDR3 spans 16 residues. CDR3 protein: CASIPRDRGHSYEQYF. CDR3 nucleotides: TGTGCCAGCATTCCTCGGGACAGGGGGCACTCCTACGAGCAGTACTTC.

V is TRBV5-6 and J is TRBJ2-5; 7 bases are a match to TRBD2. This CDR3 is built from 16 residues. Trimming at V came to 0 bases and at J to 0 bases, leaving 5 bases not matched to a gene. The germline V gene has CDR1 SGHDT and CDR2 YYEEEE. CDR3 residues: CASSLGAGEYQETQYF. The CDR3 region has the DNA TGTGCCAGCAGCTTGGGGGCGGGGGAGTACCAAGAGACCCAGTACTTC.

This clonotype was observed a few times. In DNA, the CDR3 is TGTGCCATCAGTGCGGGGGGGCTCTCTGGGGCCAACGTCCTGACTTTC. Amino acids: CAISAGGLSGANVLTF. V is TRBV10-3 and J is TRBJ2-6; 8 positions match TRBD2. This CDR3 has 16 amino acids. Losses at the gene ends were 4 bases for V and 0 bases for J; bases not matched to a gene: 2. Germline assignment: CDR1 ENHRY and CDR2 SYGVKD.

This clonotype was observed many times. V is TRBV19 and J is TRBJ2-7; D uncertain. The germline V gene has CDR1 LNHDA and CDR2 SQIVND (reference sequence). There are 13 residues in the CDR3. Trimming pared 10 bases from V and 7 bases from J, leaving 20 bases between. The CDR3 bases are TGTGCCACCACTACCGCGACAACGGGTGAGCAGTACTTC. It codes for CATTTATTGEQYF.

This clonotype was observed many times. The chain joins TRBV5-6 to TRBJ1-4, with D tentatively TRBD1 (6 bases). The CDR3 is made up of 14 amino acids. The germline V gene has CDR1 SGHDT and CDR2 YYEEEE. Trimming took 2 bases from V and 4 from J, leaving 9 bases between them. Here the CDR3 DNA reads TGTGCCAGCAGCTTCGGACAGTTTAATGAAAAACTGTTTTTT. Translation: CASSFGQFNEKLFF. The full variable domain, completed using reference TRBV5-6 and TRBJ1-4, is DAGVTQSPTHLIKTRGQQVTLRCSPKSGHDTVSWYQQALGQGPQFIFQYYEEEERQRGNFPDRFSGHQFPNYSSELNVNALLLGDSALYLCASSFGQFNEKLFFGSGTQLSVL.

This clonotype was observed many times. This chain's CDR3 is CASSLDSLGRGGGRNEQFF. The CDR3 DNA reads as TGTGCCAGCAGCTTAGATTCGTTGGGGCGGGGGGGCGGAAGGAATGAGCAGTTCTTC. The chain has TRBV11-3 and TRBJ2-1; 9 bases match TRBD2. CDR3 length equals 19 residues. In germline, CDR1 is SGHNT, CDR2 YENEEA. The J segment lost 7 bases and the V segment lost 0 bases, leaving 16 bases of the junction unmatched.

This clonotype appeared many times. The chain combines TRBV5-1 with TRBJ1-4; a weak D match, TRBD1 (5 bases). This CDR3 has 13 residues. V was shortened by 4 bases and J by 14 bases, with 18 bases between the two germline ends. Germline-derived CDR1 and CDR2 are SGHRS and YFSETQ. CDR3 residues: CASSESGLGGLFF. The CDR3 DNA sequence: TGCGCCAGCAGCGAGTCGGGACTTGGGGGGCTGTTTTTT.

The gene calls are TRBV12-3 or TRBV12-4 and TRBJ2-1; 13 nucleotides agree with TRBD2. CDR3 length equals 14 residues. V gave up 7 bases and J gave up 8 bases; unmatched junction bases: 5. The chain's CDR3 is CASTQTSGGHEQFF. CDR3 coding DNA: TGTGCCAGCACCCAGACTAGCGGGGGGCATGAGCAGTTCTTC.

This clonotype was detected only once. The chain employs TRBV20-1 and TRBJ2-5; 13 nucleotides match TRBD2. This CDR3 contains 17 residues. J lost 5 bases, V lost 5 bases, and 14 bases had no gene match. Per the germline V gene, CDR1 is DFQATT and CDR2 is SNEGSKA (reference sequence). The CDR3 sequence is CSASHPTSGGARETQYF. DNA for the CDR3: TGCAGTGCTTCCCACCCTACTAGCGGGGGGGCCAGGGAGACCCAGTACTTC.

The table lists this clonotype with many counts. The V gene is TRBV20-1, the J gene TRBJ1-2, with TRBD1 identical over 7 bases. The trim removed 6 bases at V and 1 base at J, leaving 14 bases unmatched. The CDR3 contains 16 residues. Germline CDR1 DFQATT, CDR2 SNEGSKA (reference sequence). The chain's CDR3 is CSAAGQRRQINYGYTF. Written as DNA, the CDR3 is TGCAGTGCCGCGGGACAGCGACGACAAATTAACTATGGCTACACCTTC.

The chain links TRBV7-2 to TRBJ2-3, with a tentative D call TRBD2 (6 bases). The J call may be in error: the DNA end matches TRBJ2-7 better. Germline CDR1 is SGHTA and CDR2 is FQGNSA. The CDR3 runs to 12 residues. The chain's CDR3 is CASSYPGVEQYF. CDR3 in DNA: TGTGCCAGCAGCTACCCGGGAGTCGAGCAGTACTTC.